This entry features one T cell receptor (beta chain) sequence. The junction and the germline gene differ at one end; a read error may be behind it. This entry comes from a study of PD-1 blockade in classical Hodgkin lymphoma. The germline gives CDR1 GTSNPN, CDR2 SVGIG (reference sequence). This CDR3 is built from 14 residues. Every patient experienced relapse after autologous stem cell transplantation, and brentuximab vedotin exposure varied. Produced via immunoSEQ multiplex PCR; TCRdb's table is partial and in-frame only. This table holds some 100,000 clones, more than 90% found once. The starting material was peripheral blood mononuclear cells (PBMCs), obtained at baseline. This chain links TRBV30 with TRBJ2-5, with a possible D match to TRBD1 (5 bases). The receptor comes from a human donor with classical Hodgkin lymphoma. CDR3 sequence reads: CAWTGPGSVEAQYF. The CDR3 region has the DNA TGTGCCTGGACAGGGCCTGGGTCCGTAGAGGCCCAGTACTTC.